This T cell receptor (beta chain) was sequenced for a study of cytomegalovirus exposure and HLA in healthy donors. Study-wide results and limits: Earlier findings revealed that most TCR beta V segments proved productive either about 90% or about 30% of the time.

Primers for the PCR totalled 60 Vbeta and 13 Jbeta. The repertoire was sequenced with immunoSEQ multiplex PCR; TCRdb's copy has only in-frame clones and lacks some. Of 55,000 to 65,000 clones in the sample, 65% to 80% were seen once. Details on this clone: What it binds is not known.

The CDR3 runs 13 residues. Deletions cut 2 bases from V and 5 bases from J, with 9 bases between. CDR1 is SGHTA and CDR2 is FQGNSA in the germline V gene. This receptor was identified in a woman in her 30s in good health and CMV-seronegative. The chain carries TRBV7-2 and TRBJ1-1; D is ambiguous. Input material: PBMCs. CDR3 in DNA: TGTGCCAGCAGCTTAAAATCAGGAACTGAAGCTTTCTTT. It yields the protein CASSLKSGTEAFF.